The present T cell receptor (beta chain) was sequenced within a study of shared clonotypes between healthy human individuals. Findings and caveats of the study: Unshared clonotypes carried lower generation probabilities than those common to all four donors.

Of note for this clone: Its target is not known.

The CDR3 has 11 amino acids. Germline CDR1 SQVTM, CDR2 ANQGSEA. Trimming left V 4 bases short and J 8 bases short, with 11 bases between. About 30,000 T cell genomes, or roughly 200 ng DNA, went into the sorted-subset replicate PCRs. The protocol was immunoSEQ multiplex PCR, while the TCRdb copy is restricted to in-frame clones and leaves out a portion. The sample includes over 950,000 clones, approximately 80% of them seen just once. What was sequenced was memory CD4+ T cells from PBMCs. Subset indicated: CD45RA-negative fraction. This clonotype was obtained from a man between 18 and 29 years old in good health. Some clones in this sample may be carry-over from other donors' samples. The chain employs TRBV29-1 and TRBJ1-2, with no clear D. CDR3 sequence: CSVATLFGYTF. The CDR3 DNA follows: TGCAGCGTTGCGACTCTTTTCGGCTACACCTTC.